The 14 T cell receptor beta chains in this list originate from one sample, sequenced in a study of T cell repertoires in cytomegalovirus infection. TCRdb called the reads again in MiXCR, with one record for every CDR3 protein. The data hold about 770,000 distinct CDR3 sequences, with 25% to 35% observed a single time. Their specific antigens are unknown. The sequenced sample was cultured CD8+ T cells from PBMCs, obtained from culture after CMV antigen stimulation. These TCRs come from a human donor in good health (CMV status not recorded). Some clones in this sample may be carry-over from other donors' samples.

The chain is built from TRBV7-9 and TRBJ2-1; 7 nucleotides match TRBD1. The V gene's germline CDR1 is SEHNR and CDR2 FQNEAQ (reference sequence). The V and J ends lost 6 bases and 2 bases, in that order; junction bases with no gene match: 7. This CDR3 is built from 15 residues. The CDR3 sequence is CASSPTGFAYNEQFF. As DNA, the CDR3 is TGTGCCAGCAGTCCGACAGGGTTCGCCTACAATGAGCAGTTCTTC.

V gene TRBV9 combines with J gene TRBJ2-3; 9 bases agree with TRBD2. The germline V gene has CDR1 SGDLS and CDR2 YYNGEE. The CDR3 has 13 residues. J gave up 6 bases and V 1 base, and 0 bases lay outside the gene matches. CDR3 region: CASSVLAGDTQYF. CDR3 bases: TGTGCCAGCAGCGTACTAGCGGGGGATACGCAGTATTTT.

This clonotype was counted a few times. V usage is TRBV6-2 or TRBV6-3 and J usage is TRBJ1-5; no reliable D call. Germline lookup yields CDR1 MNHEY and CDR2 SVGEGT. Trimming took 9 bases from V and 4 from J, leaving 10 bases between them. CDR3 length: 12 amino acids. CDR3 bases: TGTGCCAGATTGACCGAGAATCAGCCCCAGCATTTT. Protein: CARLTENQPQHF.

A word on this clonotype: This may arise from a read error, as a much more abundant clone is one base away. The chain combines TRBV27 with TRBJ2-2; the match to TRBD1 covers 7 bases. Germline values: CDR1 MNHEY, CDR2 SMNVEV (reference sequence). This CDR3 has 15 amino acids. CDR3: CAGSLSGGNTGELFF. CDR3 coding DNA: TGTGCCGGCAGTTTATCAGGGGGGAACACCGGGGAGCTGTTTTTT.

In this sample, this clonotype turned up many times. The chain combines TRBV12-3 or TRBV12-4 with TRBJ1-2; D is possibly TRBD1 (6 bases). Trimming took 4 bases from V and 6 from J, leaving 21 bases between them. This CDR3 has 16 residues. This CDR3 reads CASSSSSGTLPDGYTF. The CDR3 nucleotides are TGTGCCAGCAGTTCCTCGAGCGGGACATTGCCGGATGGCTACACCTTC.

This clonotype has a count of ten or more. The chain recombines TRBV7-9 with TRBJ2-7, with 11 nucleotides matching TRBD2. The CDR3 has 15 residues. Germline V gene sequence: CDR1 SEHNR, CDR2 FQNEAQ (reference sequence). Trimming took 5 bases from V and 1 from J; bases not matched to a gene: 4. The CDR3: CASSRTSGGSYEQYF. The CDR3 DNA is TGTGCCAGCAGCCGTACTAGCGGGGGTTCCTACGAGCAGTACTTC.

This clonotype was seen only once. This chain links TRBV20-1 with TRBJ2-7; perhaps TRBD2 as D (6 bases). The CDR3 loop spans 14 amino acids. Trimming took 1 base from V and 0 from J, leaving 10 bases between them. Germline loops: CDR1 DFQATT, CDR2 SNEGSKA (reference sequence). The CDR3 protein is CSARGGVSSYEQYF. CDR3 bases: TGCAGTGCTAGAGGCGGGGTGAGCTCCTACGAGCAGTACTTC.

The genes are TRBV5-6 and TRBJ2-7; the D gene is possibly TRBD2 (6 bases). V shed 5 bases and J shed 2 bases, with 14 bases lying between them. Germline V gives CDR1 SGHDT, CDR2 YYEEEE. This CDR3 region has 14 residues. CDR3 in amino acids: CASSPRRTTYEQYV. DNA of the CDR3: TGTGCCAGCAGTCCCCGGCGGACTACCTACGAGCAGTACGTC.

The chain has TRBV7-9 and TRBJ2-7, with TRBD1 identical over 7 bases. Germline lookup yields CDR1 SEHNR and CDR2 FQNEAQ (reference sequence). This CDR3 has 14 amino acids. J was trimmed by 6 bases and V by 2 bases; bases with no gene match: 7. The chain's CDR3 is CASSLPQGQGEQYF. The CDR3 DNA sequence: TGTGCCAGCAGCTTACCACAGGGGCAGGGCGAGCAGTACTTC.

This clonotype was detected only a few times. V usage is TRBV7-9 and J usage is TRBJ1-4, with 9 bases matching TRBD1. The CDR3 covers 17 residues. Germline CDR1 is SEHNR and CDR2 is FQNEAQ (reference sequence). The V segment lost 5 bases and the J segment 2 bases; nucleotides outside the gene matches: 9. The CDR3 here is CASSPGQGLFTNEKLFF. Here the CDR3 DNA reads TGTGCCAGCAGCCCCGGACAGGGGCTTTTCACTAATGAAAAACTGTTTTTT.

Many counts were recorded for this clonotype. The V gene is TRBV6-1, the J gene TRBJ2-1, with D unresolved. In germline, CDR1 is MNHNS, CDR2 SASEGT. The CDR3 runs to 13 residues. The ends were cut back, 1 base at V and 7 bases at J, with 8 bases in the middle. CDR3 sequence: CASSEVPWNEQFF. CDR3 bases: TGTGCCAGCAGTGAAGTCCCCTGGAATGAGCAGTTCTTC.

This chain joins TRBV12-3 or TRBV12-4 and TRBJ1-1, with a tentative D call TRBD1 (6 bases). Trimming left V 5 bases short and J 3 bases short, with 13 bases between. This CDR3 contains 14 residues. The CDR3 nucleotides read TGTGCCAGCAGTATGGGGGCCCGGGACACTGAAGCTTTCTTT. Its protein product is CASSMGARDTEAFF.

V and J are TRBV3-1 and TRBJ1-6; D possibly corresponds to TRBD1 (6 bases). Germline V gene sequence: CDR1 LGHDT, CDR2 YNNKEL (reference sequence). Trimming left V 5 bases short and J 9 bases short, with 17 bases between. CDR3 length: 15 residues. The CDR3 loop is CASSTDTGILSPLHF. CDR3 bases: TGTGCCAGCAGCACCGATACAGGGATTCTTTCACCCCTCCACTTT.

The chain has TRBV29-1 and TRBJ2-6, with D unclear. Per germline, CDR1 SQVTM and CDR2 ANQGSEA. This CDR3 is built from 12 residues. The V end lost 6 bases, the J end lost 4 bases, and 7 bases lay between the germline ends. The CDR3 nucleotides are TGCAGCGTCTCTCCGGGGGCCAACGTCCTGACTTTC. Its translation: CSVSPGANVLTF.